One sample yielded the 27 T cell receptor beta chains listed below, sequenced in a study of T cell changes during pregnancy in multiple sclerosis. Assay: immunoSEQ multiplex PCR; the TCRdb copy retains only in-frame clones and omits some. Of 25,000 to 35,000 clones in the sample, more than 75% were seen once. Sample: CD4+ T cells from peripheral blood mononuclear cells, taken in the second trimester of pregnancy. All receptors derive from a female donor in good health, enrolled as a control in a pregnancy study.

This chain uses TRBV30 with TRBJ2-7; TRBD1 is a possible D gene (5 bases). CDR1 is GTSNPN and CDR2 is SVGIG in the germline V gene (reference sequence). This CDR3 is 13 amino acids long. V was cut by 0 bases and J by 3 bases, with 9 bases left in between. CDR3 in DNA: TGTGCCTGGAGTGTGGGGCAGTACTACGAGCAGTACTTC. Protein product: CAWSVGQYYEQYF.

The CDR3 region has the DNA TGCGCCAGCAGCTTGAACACAGGGGCTACAGATACGCAGTATTTT. This codes for CASSLNTGATDTQYF. The genes are TRBV5-1 and TRBJ2-3, with 7 bases identical to TRBD1. The CDR3 totals 15 residues. Germline-derived CDR1 and CDR2 are SGHRS and YFSETQ. Trimming at V came to 1 base and at J to 3 bases, leaving 5 bases not matched to a gene.

This chain connects TRBV5-1 to TRBJ2-1; tentative D call: TRBD1 (6 bases). CDR3 length equals 15 residues. Germline V gene sequence: CDR1 SGHRS, CDR2 YFSETQ. Trimming shortened V by 7 bases and J by 6 bases, and 20 bases separated the two germline ends. Here the CDR3 reads CASGPGQSRGNEQFF. The CDR3 DNA reads TGCGCCAGCGGGCCGGGACAATCAAGGGGCAATGAGCAGTTCTTC. Complete variable domain (other parts from reference TRBV5-1 and TRBJ2-1): KAGVTQTPRYLIKTRGQQVTLSCSPISGHRSVSWYQQTPGQGLQFLFEYFSETQRNKGNFPGRFSGRQFSNSRSEMNVSTLELGDSALYLCASGPGQSRGNEQFFGPGTRLTVL.

The chain is built from TRBV5-1 and TRBJ1-1, with 12 bases matching TRBD1. There are 16 residues in the CDR3. Germline V CDR1 and CDR2: SGHRS, YFSETQ. Losses at the gene ends were 4 bases for V and 0 bases for J; bases not matched to a gene: 4. CDR3 amino acids: CASSLGQGALNTEAFF. The CDR3 nucleotides are TGCGCCAGCAGCCTGGGACAGGGGGCTCTGAACACTGAAGCTTTCTTT.

This chain uses TRBV27 with TRBJ2-1; 11 bases are shared with TRBD2. J lost 15 bases, V lost 2 bases, and 6 bases had no gene match. CDR3 length: 13 amino acids. CDR1 and CDR2 (germline): MNHEY, SMNVEV (reference sequence). The CDR3 region has the DNA TGTGCCAGCAGTTTAGGGACTAGCGGTTTGCGGTTCTTC. Translating gives CASSLGTSGLRFF.

This clone occurred once. The J gene is TRBJ2-5, the V gene TRBV5-1, with 8 positions matching TRBD2. V trimming: 2 bases; J trimming: 2 bases; junction bases outside the gene matches: 5. Germline lookup yields CDR1 SGHRS and CDR2 YFSETQ. The CDR3 is 15 residues long. CDR3 DNA: TGCGCCAGCAGCTTCGCGGGGGGCCCTCAAGAGACCCAGTACTTC. This encodes CASSFAGGPQETQYF.

The CDR3 coding sequence is TGTGCCACCAGCAGAGGCGGGACAGGGGGATCACCCCTCCACTTT. It codes for CATSRGGTGGSPLHF. The chain recombines TRBV15 with TRBJ1-6; 11 bases fit TRBD1. Germline assignment: CDR1 LNHNV and CDR2 YYDKDF (reference sequence). The CDR3 length is 15 residues. The junction had 3 bases not matched to a gene; V was cut back by 1 base and J by 10 bases.

The J gene is TRBJ1-1, the V gene TRBV6-5; TRBD1 matches 8 bases. V lost 4 bases, J lost 3 bases, and 4 bases stayed unmatched. The CDR3 extends over 14 amino acids. Germline V gene data show CDR1 as MNHEY and CDR2 as SVGAGI. This CDR3 reads CASSWTGSDTEAFF. For the CDR3, the DNA is TGTGCCAGCAGTTGGACAGGGTCCGACACTGAAGCTTTCTTT.

The chain joins TRBV2 to TRBJ1-1; 7 bases line up with TRBD1. This CDR3 has 13 amino acids. V dropped 5 bases and J dropped 8; count of bases not matched to a gene: 8. Per germline, CDR1 SNHLY and CDR2 FYNNEI. The DNA for the CDR3 is TGTGCCAGCAGTAGACAGGGTGGTTTGGAAGCTTTCTTT. Translated, it gives CASSRQGGLEAFF.

This clone was counted between two and nine times. The chain is built from TRBV30 and TRBJ1-1, with a possible D match to TRBD1 (5 bases). This CDR3 is built from 12 residues. Between the trimmed V and J ends, which lost 2 bases and 6 bases, there was a span of 10 bases. Germline assignment: CDR1 GTSNPN and CDR2 SVGIG (reference sequence). CDR3 region: CAWSQGWAEAFF. The DNA for the CDR3 is TGTGCCTGGAGTCAGGGATGGGCTGAAGCTTTCTTT.

The V gene is TRBV5-8, the J gene TRBJ1-5; tentatively, D is TRBD1 (5 bases). This CDR3 is 15 amino acids long. Trimming cost V 3 bases and J 0 bases, with 10 bases left between them. Germline V gene lookup returns CDR1 SGHTS and CDR2 YDEGEE. The CDR3 reads CASSWGLYSNQPQHF. DNA of the CDR3: TGTGCCAGCAGCTGGGGACTCTATAGCAATCAGCCCCAGCATTTT. The full variable domain, completed using reference TRBV5-8 and TRBJ1-5, is EAGVTQSPTHLIKTRGQQATLRCSPISGHTSVYWYQQALGLGLQFLLWYDEGEERNRGNFPPRFSGRQFPNYSSELNVNALELEDSALYLCASSWGLYSNQPQHFGDGTRLSIL.

This clone appeared a few times. This chain uses TRBV28 with TRBJ2-1, with D possibly matching TRBD1 (7 bases). The CDR3 totals 13 residues. Looked up from germline, CDR1 is MDHEN and CDR2 is SYDVKM. V dropped 2 bases and J dropped 6 bases, with 8 bases sitting between them. CDR3 in amino acids: CASSLQGGNEQFF. The CDR3 nucleotides are TGTGCCAGCAGTTTACAGGGGGGCAATGAGCAGTTCTTC.

The chain recombines TRBV6-1 with TRBJ2-5; no reliable D call. Germline V gene lookup returns CDR1 MNHNS and CDR2 SASEGT. The V end was cut by 2 bases, the J end by 5 bases, with 6 bases between. The CDR3 has 12 residues. The CDR3 here is CASSEYLETQYF. The CDR3 nucleotides read TGTGCCAGCAGTGAATATTTGGAGACCCAGTACTTC.

V gene TRBV19 combines with J gene TRBJ1-1; D remains unclear. The CDR3 extends over 13 amino acids. CDR1 is LNHDA and CDR2 is SQIVND in the germline V gene (reference sequence). Trimming cost V 4 bases and J 6 bases, with 12 bases left between them. This chain's CDR3 is CASSTEPGSEAFF. Here the CDR3 DNA reads TGTGCCAGTAGTACCGAGCCGGGGTCTGAAGCTTTCTTT. The full variable domain, its missing parts supplied by reference TRBV19 and TRBJ1-1, is DGGITQSPKYLFRKEGQNVTLSCEQNLNHDAMYWYRQDPGQGLRLIYYSQIVNDFQKGDIAEGYSVSREKKESFPLTVTSAQKNPTAFYLCASSTEPGSEAFFGQGTRLTVV.

The rearrangement uses TRBV7-8 and TRBJ2-7; D possibly corresponds to TRBD2 (5 bases). The CDR3 runs to 15 residues. Germline values: CDR1 SGHVS, CDR2 FQNEAQ. Trimming pared 2 bases from V and 2 bases from J, leaving 13 bases between. The CDR3 spells CASSLLRVPTYEQYF. The DNA of the CDR3 is TGTGCCAGCAGCTTATTGAGGGTTCCCACCTACGAGCAGTACTTC.

The chain uses TRBV11-2 and TRBJ1-2; possibly TRBD1 for D (5 bases). V gave up 5 bases and J gave up 7 bases, with 20 bases separating them. There are 15 residues in the CDR3. Germline lookup yields CDR1 SGHAT and CDR2 FQNNGV. The DNA of the CDR3 is TGTGCCAGCAGCCCCCGCGGGGCTGTTCCTTTTGGCTACACCTTC. It is translated as CASSPRGAVPFGYTF.

Notes on this clone: Other DNA sequences within the sample encode an identical CDR3. The chain has TRBV20-1 and TRBJ2-3; D uncertain. The CDR3 has 11 amino acids. Deletions cut 6 bases from V and 2 bases from J, with 6 bases between. CDR1 and CDR2 (germline): DFQATT, SNEGSKA (reference sequence). The CDR3 reads CSARVTDTQYF. The CDR3 nucleotides are TGCAGTGCCCGAGTCACAGATACGCAGTATTTT.

The rearrangement uses TRBV11-2 and TRBJ2-1; D is uncertain. V was shortened by 1 base and J by 7 bases, with 8 bases between the two germline ends. The CDR3 consists of 13 residues. Germline V CDR1 and CDR2: SGHAT, FQNNGV. CDR3 loop: CASSLVFQNEQFF. The CDR3, as DNA: TGTGCCAGCAGCTTAGTGTTTCAAAATGAGCAGTTCTTC.

This chain uses TRBV27 with TRBJ1-1; 10 bases align to TRBD1. This CDR3 spans 14 amino acids. CDR1 MNHEY and CDR2 SMNVEV come from the germline V gene (reference sequence). Germline trimming cut 6 bases from V and 4 bases from J; bases unmatched to any gene: 5. The CDR3: CASSRQGAGTEAFF. The CDR3 bases are TGTGCCAGCAGCAGACAGGGGGCCGGCACTGAAGCTTTCTTT.

The chain links TRBV5-6 to TRBJ2-5; TRBD2 aligns across 12 bases. This CDR3 comprises 15 residues. With 6 bases clipped from V and 1 base from J, the junction kept 4 bases outside the gene matches. In germline, CDR1 is SGHDT, CDR2 YYEEEE. This CDR3 reads CASTTGLAGQETQYF. The CDR3 DNA sequence: TGTGCCAGCACCACGGGACTAGCGGGCCAAGAGACCCAGTACTTC.

The chain uses TRBV7-9 and TRBJ2-1; 8 bases are a match to TRBD1. CDR3 length: 15 amino acids. CDR1 SEHNR and CDR2 FQNEAQ come from the germline V gene (reference sequence). J was trimmed by 6 bases and V by 5 bases; bases with no gene match: 9. CDR3 sequence reads: CASSLGQGGVNEQFF. The CDR3 region has the DNA TGTGCCAGCAGCCTCGGACAGGGAGGCGTCAATGAGCAGTTCTTC.

The CDR3 loop reads CSAAGTTESETQYF. The DNA of the CDR3 is TGCAGCGCCGCCGGGACTACCGAAAGCGAGACCCAGTACTTC. V is TRBV29-1 and J is TRBJ2-5, with 7 positions matching TRBD2. The V segment lost 7 bases and the J segment 5 bases; nucleotides outside the gene matches: 13. CDR1 is SQVTM and CDR2 is ANQGSEA in the germline V gene. The CDR3 spans 14 residues.

V gene TRBV18 combines with J gene TRBJ2-3; D perhaps matches TRBD1 (7 bases). In germline, CDR1 is KGHSH, CDR2 LQKENI. The V end lost 3 bases, the J end lost 10 bases, and 20 bases lay between the germline ends. The CDR3 is made up of 15 amino acids. The CDR3 DNA is TGTGCCAGCTCACCGGGGTCAGACAGGGACTCCGCGCAGTATTTT. This encodes CASSPGSDRDSAQYF.

The chain recombines TRBV27 with TRBJ1-4; 8 bases are shared with TRBD1. Germline lookup yields CDR1 MNHEY and CDR2 SMNVEV (reference sequence). J lost 3 bases, V lost 6 bases, and 21 bases had no gene match. The CDR3 is made up of 20 amino acids. The DNA of the CDR3 is TGTGCCAGCAGGGGAAAGCCGGGACAGGTCCGGATCTCGGCTAATGAAAAACTGTTTTTT. This codes for CASRGKPGQVRISANEKLFF.

The chain has TRBV7-9 and TRBJ1-1; tentative D call: TRBD1 (6 bases). CDR1 and CDR2 from the germline V gene are SEHNR and FQNEAQ (reference sequence). V was pared by 5 bases and J by 1 base, with 11 bases between. The CDR3 spans 14 residues. This chain's CDR3 is CASSPGHPNTEAFF. The CDR3, as DNA: TGTGCCAGCAGCCCGGGACACCCGAACACTGAAGCTTTCTTT.

The V call is TRBV10-3, the J call TRBJ1-2, with TRBD1 matching 10 bases. The CDR3 is 14 residues long. Germline V lookup: CDR1 ENHRY, CDR2 SYGVKD. V lost 2 bases, J lost 5 bases, and 2 bases stayed unmatched. CDR3 in DNA: TGTGCCATCAGTGAGGGGACAGGGGATTATGGCTACACCTTC. Its translation: CAISEGTGDYGYTF.

This chain links TRBV30 with TRBJ2-5, with 10 bases identical to TRBD2. The ends lost 0 bases at V and 5 bases at J; junction bases unmatched: 6. This CDR3 is built from 15 residues. Germline loops: CDR1 GTSNPN, CDR2 SVGIG (reference sequence). CDR3 sequence: CAWSVLAGWFETQYF. CDR3 nucleotide sequence: TGTGCCTGGAGTGTACTAGCGGGGTGGTTTGAGACCCAGTACTTC.